This T cell receptor (beta chain) came from a study of blood T cells in healthy people across ages. From germline, CDR1 is KGHDR and CDR2 SFDVKD. The germline V and J ends were trimmed by 1 base and 0 bases, with 9 bases remaining between them. CDR3 size: 16 residues. This clonotype was observed at least ten times. Its antigen is still unknown. Whole-study results and caveats: Because sorting was not performed, PBMCs prevented conclusive naive versus antigen-experienced comparison. Age advanced and TCR beta diversity per million T cells fell, roughly linearly.

Next came a second PCR, run for about 7 to 12 cycles, which used a sample-barcoded 5' primer along with a J-beta primer mix. The yield of each sample was at least 3 million CDR3-containing paired-end reads. TCRdb independently ran MiXCR on the 5' RACE reads; one entry per CDR3 protein. The sample records 870,000 or so distinct CDR3 sequences, under 30% being singletons. Every sample had a minimum of 6 million PBMCs isolated. V and J are TRBV24-1 and TRBJ2-1, with D perhaps TRBD1 (6 bases). The sequence was obtained from a woman of 80 years or more in good health. The source material was blood. CDR3 region: CATSDLKGGSYNEQFF. The CDR3 coding sequence is TGTGCCACCAGTGATTTAAAAGGGGGCTCCTACAATGAGCAGTTCTTC.